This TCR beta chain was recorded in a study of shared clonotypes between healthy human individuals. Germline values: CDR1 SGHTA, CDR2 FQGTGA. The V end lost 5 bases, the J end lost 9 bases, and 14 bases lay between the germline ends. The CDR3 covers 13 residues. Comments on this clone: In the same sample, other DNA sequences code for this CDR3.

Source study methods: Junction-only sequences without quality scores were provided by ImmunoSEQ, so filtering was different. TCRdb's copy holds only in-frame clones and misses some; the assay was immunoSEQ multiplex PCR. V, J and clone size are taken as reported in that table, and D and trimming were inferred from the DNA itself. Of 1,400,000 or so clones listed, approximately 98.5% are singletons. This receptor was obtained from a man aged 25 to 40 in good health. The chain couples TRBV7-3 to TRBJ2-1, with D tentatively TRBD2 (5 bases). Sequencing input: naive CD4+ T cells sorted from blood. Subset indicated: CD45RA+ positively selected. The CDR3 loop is CASSLADRGEQFF. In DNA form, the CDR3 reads TGTGCCAGCAGCCTCGCGGATCGGGGTGAGCAGTTCTTC. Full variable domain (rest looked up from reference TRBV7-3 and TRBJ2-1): GAGVSQTPSNKVTEKGKYVELRCDPISGHTALYWYRQSLGQGPEFLIYFQGTGAADDSGLPNDRFFAVRPEGSVSTLKIQRTERGDSAVYLCASSLADRGEQFFGPGTRLTVL.